A selection of T cell receptor beta chains follows, all from one sample in a study of shared clonotypes between healthy human individuals. Only in-frame clones appear in the TCRdb table, and some are missing; sequencing was by immunoSEQ multiplex PCR. The table includes 450,000 to 500,000 clones, 60% to 85% detected once. The specimen was PBMCs. The receptors shown here come from a woman in her forties in good health. Some clones in this sample may be carry-over from other donors' samples. Both conserved end residues are part of each CDR3. Each record gives: clone size, J gene, V gene, D gene, CDR3 protein, CDR3 DNA. A D gene is named only where the DNA matches it firmly. Size values are once, few and many counts, or a class for expanded clones, and some rows have none.

clone size: few; J gene: TRBJ2-7; V gene: TRBV10-3; D gene: TRBD2; CDR3 protein: CAISDPLRGRDYEQYF; CDR3 DNA: TGTGCCATCAGCGATCCTCTGCGGGGGAGAGACTACGAGCAGTACTTC
clone size: once; J gene: TRBJ2-7; V gene: TRBV5-1; D gene: -; CDR3 protein: CASSLIRGYEQYF; CDR3 DNA: TGCGCCAGCAGCTTGATAAGGGGCTACGAGCAGTACTTC
clone size: -; J gene: TRBJ2-3; V gene: TRBV5-1; D gene: -; CDR3 protein: CASSPSGPILRSDTQYF; CDR3 DNA: TGCGCCAGCAGCCCGTCGGGGCCTATACTAAGGTCGGATACGCAGTATTTT
clone size: once; J gene: TRBJ2-3; V gene: TRBV27; D gene: TRBD2; CDR3 protein: CASSLGGLAGTDTQYF; CDR3 DNA: TGTGCCAGCAGTTTAGGGGGACTAGCGGGCACAGATACGCAGTATTTT
clone size: -; J gene: TRBJ1-1; V gene: TRBV30; D gene: -; CDR3 protein: CAWRGGTGTEAFF; CDR3 DNA: TGTGCCTGGAGGGGAGGAACTGGGACTGAAGCTTTCTTT
clone size: -; J gene: TRBJ1-1; V gene: TRBV25-1; D gene: -; CDR3 protein: CASSDRLEAFF; CDR3 DNA: TGTGCCAGCAGTGACCGGCTTGAAGCTTTCTTT
clone size: -; J gene: TRBJ2-2; V gene: TRBV19; D gene: TRBD2; CDR3 protein: CASSTAGSNTGELFF; CDR3 DNA: TGTGCCAGTAGTACAGCGGGAAGCAACACCGGGGAGCTGTTTTTT
clone size: once; J gene: TRBJ1-6; V gene: TRBV6-1; D gene: TRBD1; CDR3 protein: CSSSLQGAGNSPLHF; CDR3 DNA: TGTTCCAGCAGTCTTCAGGGGGCAGGGAATTCACCCCTCCACTTT
clone size: -; J gene: TRBJ1-1; V gene: TRBV6-6; D gene: TRBD1; CDR3 protein: CASSREDRGNAEAFF; CDR3 DNA: TGTGCCAGCAGTAGAGAAGACAGGGGGAACGCTGAAGCTTTCTTT
clone size: -; J gene: TRBJ2-3; V gene: TRBV19; D gene: -; CDR3 protein: CASSHRTATDTQYF; CDR3 DNA: TGTGCCAGTAGTCATCGGACAGCCACAGATACGCAGTATTTT
clone size: -; J gene: TRBJ1-5; V gene: TRBV30; D gene: -; CDR3 protein: CAWSVFTRNQPQHF; CDR3 DNA: TGTGCCTGGAGTGTATTTACGAGGAATCAGCCCCAGCATTTT
clone size: -; J gene: TRBJ1-2; V gene: TRBV19; D gene: TRBD1; CDR3 protein: CASMPRGLYGYTF; CDR3 DNA: TGTGCCAGTATGCCCAGGGGGCTTTATGGCTACACCTTC
clone size: -; J gene: TRBJ2-5; V gene: TRBV4-2; D gene: -; CDR3 protein: CASSQGSGVGLQETQYF; CDR3 DNA: TGTGCCAGCAGCCAAGGATCTGGCGTCGGGCTCCAAGAGACCCAGTACTTC
clone size: once; J gene: TRBJ2-1; V gene: TRBV28; D gene: TRBD2; CDR3 protein: CASSILLAGGPDEQFF; CDR3 DNA: TGTGCCAGCAGTATTTTACTAGCGGGAGGGCCAGATGAGCAGTTCTTC
clone size: -; J gene: TRBJ2-2; V gene: TRBV27; D gene: TRBD1; CDR3 protein: CASSLADRETGELFF; CDR3 DNA: TGTGCCAGCAGTTTAGCGGACAGGGAGACCGGGGAGCTGTTTTTT
clone size: -; J gene: TRBJ1-4; V gene: TRBV5-1; D gene: -; CDR3 protein: CASSLGGGTGTNEKLFF; CDR3 DNA: TGCGCCAGCAGCTTGGGCGGGGGCACCGGGACTAATGAAAAACTGTTTTTT
clone size: -; J gene: TRBJ2-1; V gene: TRBV28; D gene: -; CDR3 protein: CASSFRVSSYNEQFF; CDR3 DNA: TGTGCCAGCAGTTTCCGGGTAAGCTCCTACAATGAGCAGTTCTTC
clone size: many; J gene: TRBJ1-5; V gene: TRBV7-9; D gene: -; CDR3 protein: CASSRQDQPQHF; CDR3 DNA: TGTGCCAGCAGCCGCCAGGATCAGCCCCAGCATTTT
clone size: -; J gene: TRBJ2-3; V gene: TRBV27; D gene: TRBD1; CDR3 protein: CASSWDRGTDTQYF; CDR3 DNA: TGTGCCAGCAGTTGGGACAGGGGCACAGATACGCAGTATTTT
clone size: -; J gene: TRBJ2-7; V gene: TRBV4-3; D gene: -; CDR3 protein: CASSQAILGSYEQYF; CDR3 DNA: TGCGCCAGCAGCCAGGCTATCCTGGGGTCCTACGAGCAGTACTTC
clone size: -; J gene: TRBJ1-1; V gene: TRBV19; D gene: TRBD1; CDR3 protein: CASSTDDRGMGNTEAFF; CDR3 DNA: TGTGCCAGTAGTACCGACGACAGGGGAATGGGGAACACTGAAGCTTTCTTT
clone size: -; J gene: TRBJ2-6; V gene: TRBV30; D gene: -; CDR3 protein: CAWSEFPAGIFSGANVLTF; CDR3 DNA: TGTGCCTGGAGTGAGTTTCCGGCAGGCATCTTCTCTGGGGCCAACGTCCTGACTTTC
clone size: -; J gene: TRBJ2-7; V gene: TRBV5-1; D gene: TRBD1; CDR3 protein: CASSLAATGSLIEQYF; CDR3 DNA: TGCGCCAGCAGCTTAGCCGCGACAGGGTCCCTGATCGAGCAGTACTTC
clone size: -; J gene: TRBJ2-7; V gene: TRBV7-9; D gene: -; CDR3 protein: CASSLRALGVYEQYF; CDR3 DNA: TGTGCCAGCAGCTTAAGGGCCTTAGGGGTCTACGAGCAGTACTTC